This TCR beta chain was found in a study of beta chain features in type 1 diabetes. Study findings and constraints: Among patients, naive, central memory and Treg TCRB repertoires appeared more similar than among healthy donors. Patients with Type 1 diabetes showed moderately but significantly shorter TCRB CDR3s in all four CD4+ subsets.

This CDR3 is 14 amino acids long. Germline-derived CDR1 and CDR2 are MNHEY and SMNVEV (reference sequence). J lost 5 bases, V lost 2 bases, and 6 bases had no gene match. All of the isolated RNA was reverse transcribed, so expressed TCRB transcripts were sequenced. Repertoires were generated with immunoSEQ multiplex PCR, while TCRdb's copy carries only in-frame clones and drops some. The repertoire includes about 620,000 clones, around a sixth of them detected once, and about 0.093% sits in the top ten. With regard to this clone: The antigen is not known.

The TCR was taken from a man in his late teens or twenties in good health. This chain links TRBV27 with TRBJ2-7, with 7 bases that match TRBD1. The source material was naive CD4+ T cells from blood. CDR3 sequence: CASSLDRAVHEQYF. The CDR3 nucleotides are TGTGCCAGCAGTTTAGACAGGGCGGTCCACGAGCAGTACTTC.